Following are 21 T cell receptor beta chains from one sample sequenced in a study of radiation and T cells in renal cell carcinoma. Some clones are missing from TCRdb's copy, which holds only in-frame ones; the method was immunoSEQ multiplex PCR. The repertoire has approximately 83,000 clones, around 85% of them found once; the top ten carry 9.4%. Documented time point: blood 4 weeks post-SBRT, at nephrectomy. Treatment meaning: 15 Gy SBRT to primary tumor, nephrectomy 4 weeks later. The sequences come from blood, collected from a patient whose treatment included radiotherapy and nephrectomy. All receptors derive from a man aged 45 to 65 with renal cell carcinoma.

As to this clone: The same CDR3 is also encoded by other DNA sequences in this sample. The chain combines TRBV11-2 with TRBJ2-7, with D uncertain. Germline V gene lookup returns CDR1 SGHAT and CDR2 FQNNGV. This CDR3 spans 11 amino acids. Trimming removed 1 base from V and 3 bases from J, with 1 base in between. CDR3 coding DNA: TGTGCCAGCAGCTTAGTCTACGAGCAGTACTTC. Amino acids: CASSLVYEQYF. Supplemented by reference TRBV11-2 and TRBJ2-7, the full variable domain reads EAGVAQSPRYKIIEKRQSVAFWCNPISGHATLYWYQQILGQGPKLLIQFQNNGVVDDSQLPKDRFSAERLKGVDSTLKIQPAKLEDSAVYLCASSLVYEQYFGPGTRLTVT.

This clone was seen only once. J is TRBJ1-4 and V is TRBV7-9; 9 bases line up with TRBD1. CDR1 SEHNR and CDR2 FQNEAQ come from the germline V gene (reference sequence). The length of the CDR3 is 17 residues. V trimming: 4 bases; J trimming: 5 bases; junction bases outside the gene matches: 11. The chain's CDR3 is CASSSKWGDRENEKLFF. The CDR3 coding sequence is TGTGCCAGCAGCTCGAAATGGGGGGACAGGGAAAATGAAAAACTGTTTTTT.

The chain employs TRBV5-1 and TRBJ2-7, with D possibly being TRBD2 (6 bases). Trimming pared 4 bases from V and 3 bases from J, leaving 14 bases between. This CDR3 has 14 amino acids. CDR1 is SGHRS and CDR2 is YFSETQ in the germline V gene. Here the CDR3 DNA reads TGCGCCAGCAGCGCGACAGCGGAGGGCTACGAGCAGTACTTC. Translating it yields CASSATAEGYEQYF.

This chain connects TRBV5-1 to TRBJ1-1; 7 positions match TRBD1. V dropped 4 bases and J dropped 1; count of bases not matched to a gene: 7. The CDR3 runs 15 residues. Germline lookup yields CDR1 SGHRS and CDR2 YFSETQ. The DNA for the CDR3 is TGCGCCAGCAGCCCCGTACGACAGGGGAACACTGAAGCTTTCTTT. Its protein is CASSPVRQGNTEAFF.

In its sample, this clone ranks as large (0.1 to 1%). This sequence joins TRBV9 and TRBJ1-5, with 8 positions matching TRBD1. Germline V CDR1 and CDR2: SGDLS, YYNGEE. The CDR3 covers 16 residues. V was pared by 2 bases and J by 6 bases, with 10 bases of the junction left unmatched. The CDR3 sequence is CASSVHAGTGTQPQHF. The CDR3 coding sequence is TGTGCCAGCAGCGTCCACGCGGGGACAGGCACTCAGCCCCAGCATTTT. The complete variable domain, with remaining parts taken from reference TRBV9 and TRBJ1-5, reads DSGVTQTPKHLITATGQRVTLRCSPRSGDLSVYWYQQSLDQGLQFLIQYYNGEERAKGNILERFSAQQFPDLHSELNLSSLELGDSALYFCASSVHAGTGTQPQHFGDGTRLSIL.

The chain employs TRBV5-1 and TRBJ2-3, with D tentatively TRBD2 (6 bases). The V end lost 4 bases, the J end lost 0 bases, and 9 bases lay between the germline ends. The CDR3 runs 14 residues. Germline V gives CDR1 SGHRS, CDR2 YFSETQ. The CDR3 DNA reads TGCGCCAGCAGCCGGGAGTCTAGCACAGATACGCAGTATTTT. Protein product: CASSRESSTDTQYF.

Points on this clone: The identical CDR3 is also encoded by other nucleotide sequences in the sample. The chain has TRBV7-2 and TRBJ2-1, with D hard to call. Germline-derived CDR1 and CDR2 are SGHTA and FQGNSA. Trimming cost V 1 base and J 0 bases, with 7 bases left between them. This CDR3 contains 15 residues. The CDR3 sequence: CASSLGSSSYNEQFF. The CDR3 bases are TGTGCCAGCAGCTTAGGTTCGAGCTCCTACAATGAGCAGTTCTTC. Together with reference TRBV7-2 and TRBJ2-1, the CDR3 gives the full variable domain: GAGVSQSPSNKVTEKGKDVELRCDPISGHTALYWYRQSLGQGLEFLIYFQGNSAPDKSGLPSDRFSAERTGGSVSTLTIQRTQQEDSAVYLCASSLGSSSYNEQFFGPGTRLTVL.

This sequence joins TRBV2 and TRBJ1-3, with a weak D call TRBD1 (5 bases). CDR3 length: 13 amino acids. Germline values: CDR1 SNHLY, CDR2 FYNNEI. Trimming removed 3 bases at V and 9 bases at J, with 12 bases between. The CDR3 sequence is CASSDPGGGTIYF. Here the CDR3 DNA reads TGTGCCAGCAGTGACCCCGGGGGGGGCACCATATATTTT.

This rearrangement joins TRBV11-2 to TRBJ1-1, with TRBD1 matching over 11 bases. Germline V lookup: CDR1 SGHAT, CDR2 FQNNGV. V shed 10 bases and J 0 bases; nucleotides not matched to a gene: 7. The CDR3 covers 15 residues. The CDR3 DNA is TGTGCCATCACGGACAGGGGGCGCATGAACACTGAAGCTTTCTTT. Residues: CAITDRGRMNTEAFF.

The chain uses TRBV11-2 and TRBJ2-7; 12 bases fit TRBD1. V lost 10 bases and J lost 7; bases outside the gene matches: 11. The V gene's germline CDR1 is SGHAT and CDR2 FQNNGV. The CDR3 loop spans 14 amino acids. CDR3 amino acids: CANNDRDRGPEQYF. CDR3 coding DNA: TGTGCCAACAACGACCGGGACAGGGGGCCTGAGCAGTACTTC.

The chain is built from TRBV5-1 and TRBJ2-7; 7 nucleotides align to TRBD2. CDR3 size: 15 residues. V dropped 3 bases and J dropped 3; count of bases not matched to a gene: 9. Germline V gene sequence: CDR1 SGHRS, CDR2 YFSETQ. Here the CDR3 reads CASSSSLATIYEQYF. As DNA, the CDR3 is TGCGCCAGCAGCTCGTCACTAGCGACCATCTACGAGCAGTACTTC.

This clone has a handful of counts. The genes are TRBV30 and TRBJ1-1; 8 positions agree with TRBD1. This CDR3 comprises 16 residues. Germline CDR1 GTSNPN, CDR2 SVGIG (reference sequence). J was trimmed by 1 base and V by 4 bases; bases with no gene match: 11. This CDR3 is CAWITKIGTGNTEAFF. In DNA form, the CDR3 reads TGTGCCTGGATTACAAAGATTGGGACAGGGAACACTGAAGCTTTCTTT.

The chain joins TRBV30 to TRBJ1-1; the D is unclear. CDR3 length equals 14 residues. Germline V CDR1 and CDR2: GTSNPN, SVGIG (reference sequence). V dropped 0 bases and J dropped 0 bases, with 8 bases sitting between them. CDR3: CAWSVLTMNTEAFF. CDR3 DNA sequence: TGTGCCTGGAGTGTATTAACAATGAACACTGAAGCTTTCTTT.

V usage is TRBV18 and J usage is TRBJ2-1; 9 bases are shared with TRBD2. Germline CDR1 KGHSH, CDR2 LQKENI. With 4 bases clipped from V and 6 bases from J, the junction kept 10 bases outside the gene matches. This CDR3 has 16 residues. The CDR3 sequence: CASSREFAGGPNEQFF. CDR3 bases: TGTGCCAGCTCACGCGAATTTGCGGGAGGGCCCAATGAGCAGTTCTTC.

The chain carries TRBV28 and TRBJ2-3; D remains ambiguous. CDR3 length equals 12 residues. Germline CDR1 is MDHEN and CDR2 is SYDVKM. V lost 3 bases, J lost 0 bases, and 1 base lay in between. CDR3 nucleotides: TGTGCCAGCAGTTTGAGCACAGATACGCAGTATTTT. The encoded protein is CASSLSTDTQYF.

The table lists this clone with a few counts. J is TRBJ1-4 and V is TRBV7-6; 7 bases agree with TRBD1. The junction had 5 bases not matched to a gene; V was cut back by 8 bases and J by 5 bases. The CDR3 contains 13 residues. Germline CDR1 SGHVS, CDR2 FNYEAQ. The CDR3 protein is CASGRGPNEKLFF. DNA for the CDR3: TGTGCCAGCGGTAGGGGGCCGAATGAAAAACTGTTTTTT.

V gene TRBV11-1 combines with J gene TRBJ1-6; D not certain. Germline lookup yields CDR1 SGHAT and CDR2 FQDESV (reference sequence). V was cut by 3 bases and J by 7 bases, with 13 bases left in between. This CDR3 is 15 amino acids long. CDR3 DNA: TGTGCCAGCAGCTTGGGCTGGGATCCGAATTCACCCCTCCACTTT. This encodes CASSLGWDPNSPLHF.

The chain couples TRBV7-9 to TRBJ2-1, with 8 bases matching TRBD2. The CDR3 loop spans 15 amino acids. Per germline, CDR1 SEHNR and CDR2 FQNEAQ (reference sequence). J lost 6 bases, V lost 4 bases, and 8 bases had no gene match. The CDR3 here is CASSYSGTRRNEQFF. CDR3 nucleotide sequence: TGTGCCAGCAGCTACTCCGGGACTAGGCGCAATGAGCAGTTCTTC.

The rearrangement joins TRBV28 to TRBJ1-5; D is perhaps TRBD1 (6 bases). The V gene's germline CDR1 is MDHEN and CDR2 SYDVKM. The CDR3 loop spans 14 amino acids. V lost 3 bases, J lost 7 bases, and 13 bases lay in between. CDR3 bases: TGTGCCAGCAGTTTTTCAGGGGTGAAACAGCCCCAGCATTTT. Amino acids: CASSFSGVKQPQHF.

This clone has only one observation. CDR3 DNA sequence: TGTGCCAGCAGCTTGGGACTAGCGGGTTCGCGAGATACGCAGTATTTT. Encoded protein: CASSLGLAGSRDTQYF. This sequence joins TRBV11-3 and TRBJ2-3, with 12 nucleotides matching TRBD2. With V trimmed by 3 bases and J by 5 bases, 6 bases remained unmatched. Germline assignment: CDR1 SGHNT and CDR2 YENEEA. The CDR3 has 16 residues.

The rearrangement links TRBV5-1 to TRBJ2-3; no definite D call. CDR1 is SGHRS, CDR2 YFSETQ, per germline. V was clipped by 0 bases and J by 1 base, with 6 bases between them. This CDR3 has 14 residues. The CDR3 protein is CASSLARGTDTQYF. The CDR3 DNA reads TGCGCCAGCAGCTTGGCCCGGGGCACAGATACGCAGTATTTT.